Only a few counts were recorded for the clone carrying this T cell receptor (beta chain). As yet, its antigen is unknown. Amplified TCR beta CDR3 regions came from RNA transcripts. Using the HTBI primer set, a first-round RT-PCR was run on the TCR CDR3. TCRdb reprocessed the multiplex PCR reads with MiXCR, giving one entry per CDR3 protein. The sample has 600,000 to 650,000 distinct CDR3 sequences, 15% to 20% seen once; the top ten hold approximately 3.8%. This entry is derived from a study of T cells in Graves' hyperthyroidism and ophthalmopathy. Study-level points and caveats: Expanded thyroid clonotypes (above 0.001) were mostly also found in blood. Using 13 V-J features, a model discriminated ophthalmopathy from stable hyperthyroidism.

Germline V gene sequence: CDR1 DFQATT, CDR2 SNEGSKA (reference sequence). V lost 3 bases to trimming and J lost 0 bases; unmatched junction nucleotides: 5. CDR3 length: 14 residues. The study excluded patients with uncontrolled infection, other autoimmune disease, pregnancy or lactation. Sequenced: blood. The chain employs TRBV20-1 and TRBJ2-7; 7 bases are a match to TRBD2. The sequence came from a woman between 25 and 40 years old with Graves' hyperthyroidism. The CDR3 is CSARRAGSSYEQYF. The CDR3 DNA is TGCAGTGCTAGGAGAGCGGGATCCTCCTACGAGCAGTACTTC.